The 18 T cell receptor beta chains reported below all come from one sample, sequenced in a study of T cells expressing NK-cell markers. From the 5' RACE reads, TCRdb lists one entry per CDR3 protein and no DNA. The table for this sample gives about 550,000 distinct CDR3 sequences. The specimen sequenced was blood T cells: a sorted CD56 or NKG2C T cell subset, CD4+ or CD8+ T cells, or bulk PBMC T cells (not recorded which). The receptors derive from a man aged 18 to 30 in good health.

The gene calls are TRBV27 and TRBJ2-2; without DNA, the TCRdb call of TRBD1 cannot be checked. Germline CDR1 is MNHEY and CDR2 is SMNVEV (reference sequence). The CDR3 has 16 amino acids. The CDR3 sequence: CASSLSGPSNTGELFF.

This chain connects TRBV9 to TRBJ2-1; TCRdb outputs TRBD1, but without DNA this stays unchecked. The CDR3 covers 16 residues. CDR1 is SGDLS and CDR2 is YYNGEE in the germline V gene. The CDR3 loop is CASSPRTGNSYNEQFF.

The rearrangement joins TRBV5-5 to TRBJ2-2; TCRdb calls TRBD1, which cannot be checked without DNA. The CDR3 loop spans 16 amino acids. Germline loops: CDR1 SGHKS, CDR2 YYEKEE (reference sequence). CDR3 in amino acids: CASSLVAGYSSGELFF.

The V call is TRBV30, the J call TRBJ2-1; TCRdb calls TRBD1, which cannot be checked without DNA. The CDR3 is 15 amino acids. Germline values: CDR1 GTSNPN, CDR2 SVGIG (reference sequence). The CDR3 region is CAWSKGDRVHNEQFF.

The rearrangement links TRBV20-1 to TRBJ2-3; TCRdb calls TRBD2, which cannot be checked without DNA. The CDR3 extends over 15 amino acids. Germline CDR1 reads DFQATT; CDR2 reads SNEGSKA (reference sequence). Here the CDR3 reads CSAGLAGGRTDTQYF.

The chain carries TRBV12-3 or TRBV12-4 and TRBJ2-7; the TCRdb call, TRBD2, lacks DNA for checking. This CDR3 has 17 amino acids. CDR3: CASSFSTSPRNRGEQYF.

The gene calls are TRBV27 and TRBJ2-3; TCRdb outputs TRBD2, but without DNA this stays unchecked. The CDR3 runs to 15 residues. The germline V gene has CDR1 MNHEY and CDR2 SMNVEV (reference sequence). The CDR3 is CASSPLAGDTDTQYF.

The chain is built from TRBV5-6 and TRBJ2-2; there is no DNA to check the TCRdb D call of TRBD2. CDR1 and CDR2 from the germline V gene are SGHDT and YYEEEE. CDR3 length equals 17 residues. The CDR3 loop reads CASSGLGSDANTGELFF.

The chain links TRBV25-1 to TRBJ2-5; TCRdb reports TRBD1, a call that lacks DNA to check it against. The germline CDR1 and CDR2 sequences are MGHDK and SYGVNS. The CDR3 sequence is 16 residues long. The CDR3 loop reads CASSDWTGGEGETQYF. Combining the CDR3 with reference TRBV25-1 and TRBJ2-5 gives the whole variable domain EADIYQTPRYLVIGTGKKITLECSQTMGHDKMYWYQQDPGMELHLIHYSYGVNSTEKGDLSSESTVSRIRTEHFPLTLESARPSHTSQYLCASSDWTGGEGETQYFGPGTRLLVL.

The chain combines TRBV18 with TRBJ2-4; checking the TCRdb D call of TRBD2 is not possible without DNA. The CDR3 has 14 amino acids. Germline V lookup: CDR1 KGHSH, CDR2 LQKENI. The chain's CDR3 is CASSPTDTGGIQYF.

J is TRBJ2-7 and V is TRBV29-1; no DNA is available, so the TRBD1 call from TCRdb remains unchecked. Germline V gives CDR1 SQVTM, CDR2 ANQGSEA. The CDR3 totals 13 residues. The CDR3 loop is CSTQGQGSYEQYF.

The rearrangement uses TRBV20-1 and TRBJ2-3; TCRdb outputs TRBD1, but without DNA this stays unchecked. In germline, CDR1 is DFQATT, CDR2 SNEGSKA (reference sequence). The CDR3 spans 13 residues. The CDR3 here is CSAPDTQGARQYF.

The CDR3 region is CASSSEGDTQYF. The rearrangement links TRBV5-1 to TRBJ2-3. From germline, CDR1 is SGHRS and CDR2 YFSETQ. The CDR3 is made up of 12 amino acids.

The chain joins TRBV20-1 to TRBJ1-3. The CDR3 consists of 12 residues. Germline-derived CDR1 and CDR2 are DFQATT and SNEGSKA (reference sequence). This CDR3 is CSVRGSGNTIYF.

The J gene is TRBJ2-5, the V gene TRBV7-8; lacking DNA, the TRBD2 call made by TCRdb goes unchecked. This CDR3 spans 18 amino acids. CDR1 and CDR2 from the germline V gene are SGHVS and FQNEAQ. CDR3 amino acids: CASSLGIASGRAGETQYF.

The rearrangement joins TRBV11-2 to TRBJ2-3; lacking DNA, the TRBD1 call made by TCRdb goes unchecked. CDR1 and CDR2 from the germline V gene are SGHAT and FQNNGV. The CDR3 is made up of 16 amino acids. The chain's CDR3 is CASSRTGTGSTDTQYF.

V is TRBV5-1 and J is TRBJ2-1. The germline V gene has CDR1 SGHRS and CDR2 YFSETQ. The CDR3 covers 14 residues. CDR3 protein: CASSFRTNYNEQFF.

The chain is built from TRBV12-3 or TRBV12-4 and TRBJ1-1; TCRdb proposes TRBD1, but this gene call is untestable without DNA. This CDR3 has 13 residues. This chain's CDR3 is CASRIDRNTEAFF.